This T cell receptor beta chain was captured by sequencing in a study of PD-1 blockade in classical Hodgkin lymphoma. The ends were cut back, 0 bases at V and 4 bases at J, with 17 bases in the middle. There are 17 residues in the CDR3. In germline, CDR1 is SGHKS, CDR2 YYEKEE (reference sequence). All the patients suffered relapse after autologous stem cell transplantation, and brentuximab vedotin exposure differed. Only in-frame clones appear in the TCRdb table, and some are missing; sequencing was by immunoSEQ multiplex PCR. The profile shows under 40,000 clones, 82% of them singletons. J is TRBJ1-5 and V is TRBV5-5; a possible D gene is TRBD1 (5 bases). The TCR originated in a human donor with classical Hodgkin lymphoma. Specimen: peripheral blood mononuclear cells (PBMCs), collected at baseline. The CDR3 sequence: CASSLGTFARRNQPQHF. CDR3 coding DNA: TGTGCCAGCAGCTTGGGGACATTCGCCCGGAGGAATCAGCCCCAGCATTTT.